This T cell receptor beta chain was profiled in a study of blood T cell repertoires in COVID-19. The junction had 6 bases not matched to a gene; V was cut back by 5 bases and J by 2 bases. CDR1 and CDR2 from the germline V gene are SGHNT and YENEEA. The length of the CDR3 is 15 residues. TCRdb's table, derived via immunoSEQ multiplex PCR, lists solely in-frame clones and lacks some. Among about 80,000 clones listed, 82% were seen once. This chain joins TRBV11-3 and TRBJ2-3; 8 nucleotides align to TRBD1. This clonotype was sampled from a man older than 75 with acute or convalescent COVID-19. Specimen: peripheral blood. The CDR3 here is CASSAGQGVTDTQYF. CDR3 sequence (DNA): TGTGCCAGCAGCGCAGGACAGGGTGTCACAGATACGCAGTATTTT. Full variable domain (outside the CDR3, taken from reference TRBV11-3 and TRBJ2-3): EAGVVQSPRYKIIEKKQPVAFWCNPISGHNTLYWYLQNLGQGPELLIRYENEEAVDDSQLPKDRFSAERLKGVDSTLKIQPAELGDSAVYLCASSAGQGVTDTQYFGPGTRLTVL.